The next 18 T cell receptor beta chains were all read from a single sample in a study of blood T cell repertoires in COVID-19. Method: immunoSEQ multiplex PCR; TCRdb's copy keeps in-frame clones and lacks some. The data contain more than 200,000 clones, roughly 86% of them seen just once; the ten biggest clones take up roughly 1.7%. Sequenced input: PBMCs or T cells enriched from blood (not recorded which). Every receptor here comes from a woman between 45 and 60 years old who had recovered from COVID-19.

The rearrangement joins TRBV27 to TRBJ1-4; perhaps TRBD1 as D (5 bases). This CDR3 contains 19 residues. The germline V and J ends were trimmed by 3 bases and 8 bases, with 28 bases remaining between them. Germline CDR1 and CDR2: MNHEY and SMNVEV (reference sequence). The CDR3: CASSLTPRKDTGGEEKLFF. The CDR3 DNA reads TGTGCCAGCAGTTTGACCCCGCGCAAGGATACCGGGGGGGAGGAAAAACTGTTTTTT.

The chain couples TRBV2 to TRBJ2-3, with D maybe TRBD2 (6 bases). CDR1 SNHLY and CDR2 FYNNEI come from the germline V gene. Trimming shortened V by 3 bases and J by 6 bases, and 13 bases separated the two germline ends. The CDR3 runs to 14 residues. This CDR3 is CASSEGGGSDTQYF. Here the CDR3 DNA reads TGTGCCAGCAGTGAGGGGGGTGGATCGGATACGCAGTATTTT.

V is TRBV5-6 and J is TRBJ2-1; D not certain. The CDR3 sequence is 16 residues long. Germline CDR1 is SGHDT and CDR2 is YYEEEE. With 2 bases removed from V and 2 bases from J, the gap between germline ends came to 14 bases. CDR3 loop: CASSFRSLYPYNEQFF. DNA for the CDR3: TGTGCCAGCAGCTTCCGGAGTCTCTACCCCTACAATGAGCAGTTCTTC. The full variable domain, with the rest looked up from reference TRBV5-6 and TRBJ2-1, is DAGVTQSPTHLIKTRGQQVTLRCSPKSGHDTVSWYQQALGQGPQFIFQYYEEEERQRGNFPDRFSGHQFPNYSSELNVNALLLGDSALYLCASSFRSLYPYNEQFFGPGTRLTVL.

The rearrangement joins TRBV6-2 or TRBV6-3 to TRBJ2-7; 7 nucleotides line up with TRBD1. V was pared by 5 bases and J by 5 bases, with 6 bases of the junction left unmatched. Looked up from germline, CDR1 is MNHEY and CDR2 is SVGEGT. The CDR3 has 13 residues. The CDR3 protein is CASSRQGVHEQYF. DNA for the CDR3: TGTGCCAGCAGTAGACAGGGTGTCCACGAGCAGTACTTC.

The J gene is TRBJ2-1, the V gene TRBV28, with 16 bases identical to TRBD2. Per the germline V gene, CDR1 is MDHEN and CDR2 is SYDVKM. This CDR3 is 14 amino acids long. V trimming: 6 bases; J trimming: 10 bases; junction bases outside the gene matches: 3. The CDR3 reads CASRSGLAGGEQFF. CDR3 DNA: TGTGCCAGCAGGTCGGGACTAGCGGGAGGGGAGCAGTTCTTC.

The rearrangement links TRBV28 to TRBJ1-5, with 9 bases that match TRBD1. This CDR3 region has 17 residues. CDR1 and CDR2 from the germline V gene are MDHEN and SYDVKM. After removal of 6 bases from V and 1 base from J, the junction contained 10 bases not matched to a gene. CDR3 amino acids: CASRPTQGAGSNQPQHF. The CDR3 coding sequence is TGTGCCAGCAGGCCGACACAGGGGGCGGGGAGCAATCAGCCCCAGCATTTT.

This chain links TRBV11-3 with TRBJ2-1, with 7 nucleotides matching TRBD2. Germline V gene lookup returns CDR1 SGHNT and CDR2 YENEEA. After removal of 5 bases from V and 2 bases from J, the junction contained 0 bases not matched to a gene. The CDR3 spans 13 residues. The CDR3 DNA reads TGTGCCAGCAGCAGCGGGACCTACAATGAGCAGTTCTTC. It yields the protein CASSSGTYNEQFF.

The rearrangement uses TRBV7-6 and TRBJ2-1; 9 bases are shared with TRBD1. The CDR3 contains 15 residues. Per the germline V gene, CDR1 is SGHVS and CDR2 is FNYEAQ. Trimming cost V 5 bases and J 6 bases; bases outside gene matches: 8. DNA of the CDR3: TGTGCCAGCAGCCCTAGGACAGGGGTGGGCAATGAGCAGTTCTTC. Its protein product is CASSPRTGVGNEQFF.

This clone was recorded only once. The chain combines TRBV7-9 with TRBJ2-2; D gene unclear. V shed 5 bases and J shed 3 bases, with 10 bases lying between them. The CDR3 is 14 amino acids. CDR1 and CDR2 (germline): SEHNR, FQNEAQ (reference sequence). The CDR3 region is CASSPPGYTGELFF. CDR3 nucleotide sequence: TGTGCCAGCAGCCCCCCCGGGTACACCGGGGAGCTGTTTTTT.

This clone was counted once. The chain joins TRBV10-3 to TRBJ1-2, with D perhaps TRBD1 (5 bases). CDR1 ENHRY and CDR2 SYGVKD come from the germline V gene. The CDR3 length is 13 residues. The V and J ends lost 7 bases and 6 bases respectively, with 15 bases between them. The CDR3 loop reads CAINSQGNDGYTF. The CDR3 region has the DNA TGTGCCATCAACAGTCAGGGAAACGATGGCTACACCTTC.

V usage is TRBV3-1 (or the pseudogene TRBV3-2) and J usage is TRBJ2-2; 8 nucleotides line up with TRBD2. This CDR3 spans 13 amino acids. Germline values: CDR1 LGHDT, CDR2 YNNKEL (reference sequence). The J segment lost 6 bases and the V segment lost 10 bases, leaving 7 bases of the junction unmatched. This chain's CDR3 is CATMGLVSGELFF. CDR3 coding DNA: TGTGCCACCATGGGACTAGTGTCCGGGGAGCTGTTTTTT.

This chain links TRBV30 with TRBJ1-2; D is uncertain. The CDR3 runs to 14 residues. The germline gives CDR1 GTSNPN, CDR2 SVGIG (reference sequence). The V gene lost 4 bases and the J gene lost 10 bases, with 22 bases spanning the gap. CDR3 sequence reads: CAWKRTQDLASYTF. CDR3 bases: TGTGCCTGGAAGAGGACCCAAGATTTAGCGTCCTACACCTTC.

The CDR3 loop reads CASSRTGTSGMDTQYF. CDR3 coding DNA: TGTGCCAGCAGCAGAACCGGGACTAGCGGGATGGATACGCAGTATTTT. The V call is TRBV5-6, the J call TRBJ2-3, with 13 positions matching TRBD2. This CDR3 region has 16 residues. Germline CDR1 SGHDT, CDR2 YYEEEE. V lost 4 bases, J lost 6 bases, and 8 bases stayed unmatched.

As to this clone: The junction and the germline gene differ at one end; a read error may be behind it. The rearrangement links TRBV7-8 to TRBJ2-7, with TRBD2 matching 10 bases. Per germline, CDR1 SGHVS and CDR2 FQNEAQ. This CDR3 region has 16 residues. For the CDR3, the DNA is TGTGCCAGCAGCTTAGTCCCGGGACTAGCGTCCTCCGAGCAGTACTTC. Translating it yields CASSLVPGLASSEQYF.

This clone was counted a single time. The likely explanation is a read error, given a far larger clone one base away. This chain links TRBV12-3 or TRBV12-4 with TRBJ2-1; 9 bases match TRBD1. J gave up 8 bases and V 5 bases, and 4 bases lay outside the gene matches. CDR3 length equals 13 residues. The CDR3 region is CASSTDRGDEQFF. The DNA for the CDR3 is TGTGCCAGCAGTACGGACAGGGGCGATGAGCAGTTCTTC.

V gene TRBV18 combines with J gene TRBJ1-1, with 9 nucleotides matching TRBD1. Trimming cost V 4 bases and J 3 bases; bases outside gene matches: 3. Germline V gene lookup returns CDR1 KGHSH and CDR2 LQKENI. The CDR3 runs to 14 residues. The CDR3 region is CASSLQGADTEAFF. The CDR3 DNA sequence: TGTGCCAGCTCACTACAGGGGGCTGACACTGAAGCTTTCTTT.

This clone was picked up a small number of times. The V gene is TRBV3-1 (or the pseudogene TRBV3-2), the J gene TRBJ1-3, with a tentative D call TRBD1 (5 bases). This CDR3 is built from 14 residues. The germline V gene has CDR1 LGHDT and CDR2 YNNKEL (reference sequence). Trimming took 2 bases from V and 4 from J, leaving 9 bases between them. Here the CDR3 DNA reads TGTGCCAGCAGCCAATATTACAGGGGAAACACCATATATTTT. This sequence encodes CASSQYYRGNTIYF.

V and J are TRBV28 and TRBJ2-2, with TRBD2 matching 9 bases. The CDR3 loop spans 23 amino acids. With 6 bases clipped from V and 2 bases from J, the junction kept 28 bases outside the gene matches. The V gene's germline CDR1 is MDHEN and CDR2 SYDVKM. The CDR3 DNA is TGTGCCAGCAGGACTCTCTCCGCGGGAGGGGGGATGGGAAGTGTAAAAAACACCGGGGAGCTGTTTTTT. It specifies CASRTLSAGGGMGSVKNTGELFF.